This passage covers 29 T cell receptor beta chains from one sample sequenced in a study of radiotherapy plus CTLA-4 blockade in lung cancer. Using immunoSEQ multiplex PCR, the repertoire was profiled, and TCRdb retains in-frame clones only, with some absent. The data hold 90,000 or so clones, with roughly 85% observed a single time. The starting material was peripheral blood, obtained from a patient treated with radiotherapy plus ipilimumab. The receptors stem from a human donor with non-small cell lung cancer who had stable disease on radiotherapy plus ipilimumab.

The chain employs TRBV15 and TRBJ1-3; D is ambiguous. Trimming took off 5 bases at V and 2 bases at J, with 16 bases between the two ends. Germline V gives CDR1 LNHNV, CDR2 YYDKDF (reference sequence). This CDR3 is 16 amino acids long. As DNA, the CDR3 is TGTGCCACCAGCCCTGGGAGCCATCTCACTGGAAACACCATATATTTT. Protein product: CATSPGSHLTGNTIYF.

V is TRBV6-1 and J is TRBJ2-5; 7 nucleotides agree with TRBD2. Per the germline V gene, CDR1 is MNHNS and CDR2 is SASEGT. Trimming took 5 bases from V and 5 from J; bases not matched to a gene: 11. The CDR3 has 15 residues. The CDR3 DNA reads TGTGCCAGCAGTAATGGACCGGGGGGAGTTGAGACCCAGTACTTC. Translation: CASSNGPGGVETQYF.

Only one count was recorded for this clone. The CDR3 region has the DNA TGTGCCAGCACTTCCGGGCTCAATCAGCCCCAGCATTTT. Protein product: CASTSGLNQPQHF. The J gene is TRBJ1-5, the V gene TRBV6-6; no clear D gene. Looked up from germline, CDR1 is MNHNY and CDR2 is SVGAGI (reference sequence). The V end lost 7 bases, the J end lost 3 bases, and 10 bases lay between the germline ends. The CDR3 sequence is 13 residues long.

V is TRBV27 and J is TRBJ1-5; TRBD1 matches at 7 bases. J was trimmed by 4 bases and V by 6 bases; bases with no gene match: 9. The germline CDR1 and CDR2 sequences are MNHEY and SMNVEV (reference sequence). This CDR3 comprises 15 residues. The CDR3 is CASRPRQGLNQPQHF. The CDR3 DNA follows: TGTGCCAGCAGGCCTAGACAGGGACTGAATCAGCCCCAGCATTTT.

The rearrangement joins TRBV27 to TRBJ2-1, with D possibly TRBD1 on 6 matching bases. The CDR3 has 14 residues. Trimming removed 4 bases at V and 2 bases at J, with 9 bases between. Germline V gives CDR1 MNHEY, CDR2 SMNVEV (reference sequence). The CDR3 nucleotides read TGTGCCAGCAGTTACAGGGACACCTACAATGAGCAGTTCTTC. Its protein product is CASSYRDTYNEQFF.

This clone has a handful of counts. J is TRBJ2-2 and V is TRBV10-1; D is perhaps TRBD2 (6 bases). CDR1 is WNHNN, CDR2 SYGVQD, per germline (reference sequence). Deletions cut 8 bases from V and 5 bases from J, with 15 bases between. This CDR3 comprises 14 residues. The CDR3 is CASSSGTSTGELFF. The DNA of the CDR3 is TGCGCCAGCTCTTCCGGGACTTCGACCGGGGAGCTGTTTTTT.

The rearrangement links TRBV21-1 to TRBJ2-5. TRBV21-1 is a known pseudogene. This CDR3 has 16 residues. This chain's CDR3 is CASSKRVQRSLETQYF. CDR3 in DNA: TGTGCCAGCAGCAAAAGGGTGCAGAGGAGCCTAGAGACCCAGTACTTC.

CDR3 in amino acids: CASSLFTGRGLYEQYF. The CDR3 DNA reads TGTGCCAGCAGCTTGTTCACGGGCAGGGGGCTATACGAGCAGTACTTC. The chain carries TRBV11-2 and TRBJ2-7; TRBD1 matches at 8 bases. Germline V lookup: CDR1 SGHAT, CDR2 FQNNGV. The trim removed 3 bases at V and 4 bases at J, leaving 11 bases unmatched. The CDR3 is 16 amino acids.

The chain links TRBV11-1 to TRBJ2-5, with D perhaps TRBD1 (5 bases). The better agreement between TRBJ2-7 and the DNA end casts doubt on the J call. The CDR3 loop spans 14 amino acids. The germline gives CDR1 SGHAT, CDR2 FQDESV (reference sequence). The CDR3 here is CASSSPGRVYEQYF. DNA for the CDR3: TGTGCCAGCAGCTCGCCGGGCAGGGTTTACGAGCAGTACTTC.

The V gene is TRBV29-1, the J gene TRBJ1-1, with D maybe TRBD1 (6 bases). Germline V gives CDR1 SQVTM, CDR2 ANQGSEA. There are 15 residues in the CDR3. Trimming left V 6 bases short and J 1 base short, with 18 bases between. The DNA of the CDR3 is TGCAGCGTACAAACTTCCGGGACACGGAACACTGAAGCTTTCTTT. Protein product: CSVQTSGTRNTEAFF. The variable domain in full, with the rest retrieved from reference TRBV29-1 and TRBJ1-1, is SAVISQKPSRDICQRGTSLTIQCQVDSQVTMMFWYRQQPGQSLTLIATANQGSEATYESGFVIDKFPISRPNLTFSTLTVSNMSPEDSSIYLCSVQTSGTRNTEAFFGQGTRLTVV.

This clone was recorded only once. The chain carries TRBV30 and TRBJ2-3; TRBD2 matches 8 bases. V lost 0 bases to trimming and J lost 6 bases; unmatched junction nucleotides: 11. The germline V gene encodes CDR1 GTSNPN and CDR2 SVGIG (reference sequence). This CDR3 region has 16 residues. The CDR3, as DNA: TGTGCCTGGAGTGTTTTTGGTCGGGAGGGCGACGATACGCAGTATTTT. Translating it yields CAWSVFGREGDDTQYF.

The V and J genes are TRBV28 and TRBJ1-3; weak D call: TRBD1 (5 bases). V was shortened by 2 bases and J by 0 bases, with 17 bases between the two germline ends. Germline values: CDR1 MDHEN, CDR2 SYDVKM. The CDR3 totals 18 residues. CDR3 loop: CASSLIRRSGTSGNTIYF. In DNA, the CDR3 is TGTGCCAGCAGTTTAATCCGTCGGTCCGGGACCTCTGGAAACACCATATATTTT.

The rearrangement joins TRBV10-2 to TRBJ2-3, with a possible D match to TRBD2 (9 bases). The CDR3 spans 16 residues. Germline V CDR1 and CDR2: WSHSY, SAAADI. The ends were cut back, 6 bases at V and 3 bases at J, with 19 bases in the middle. The DNA for the CDR3 is TGCGCCAGCAGCCCCAGGGGGCGGGGGGGGACAGATACGCAGTATTTT. Its protein product is CASSPRGRGGTDTQYF.

This chain connects TRBV11-2 to TRBJ1-2; 7 bases are shared with TRBD1. Germline loops: CDR1 SGHAT, CDR2 FQNNGV. The CDR3 loop spans 14 amino acids. V shed 1 base and J 1 base; nucleotides not matched to a gene: 0. The CDR3 is CASSLAGGNYGYTF. The CDR3 coding sequence is TGTGCCAGCAGCTTAGCAGGGGGTAACTATGGCTACACCTTC.

This clone is a singleton in its sample. The genes are TRBV30 and TRBJ2-6; tentative D call: TRBD2 (6 bases). Between the trimmed V and J ends, which lost 1 base and 2 bases, there was a span of 6 bases. The CDR3 is made up of 14 amino acids. Germline V gene lookup returns CDR1 GTSNPN and CDR2 SVGIG (reference sequence). The CDR3 DNA follows: TGTGCCTGGAGTGCGGGAGCTGGGGCCAACGTCCTGACTTTC. Protein sequence: CAWSAGAGANVLTF. Complete variable domain (other parts from reference TRBV30 and TRBJ2-6): SQTIHQWPATLVQPVGSPLSLECTVEGTSNPNLYWYRQAAGRGLQLLFYSVGIGQISSEVPQNLSASRPQDRQFILSSKKLLLSDSGFYLCAWSAGAGANVLTFGAGSRLTVL.

CDR3 region: CASSLSELEGGKLFF. CDR3 nucleotides: TGTGCCAGCAGTTTATCTGAACTCGAGGGAGGAAAACTGTTTTTT. The chain has TRBV28 and TRBJ1-4; D is unresolved. Trimming stripped 1 base from V and 10 bases from J, with 16 bases between. CDR3 length: 15 residues. The germline gives CDR1 MDHEN, CDR2 SYDVKM.

This clone was seen only once. The rearrangement joins TRBV5-5 to TRBJ1-6; 7 bases match TRBD1. Germline CDR1 and CDR2: SGHKS and YYEKEE (reference sequence). The CDR3 contains 14 residues. Unmatched junction bases numbered 7, after V lost 7 bases and J lost 6 bases. CDR3 in DNA: TGTGCCAGCCTTTCGGGACAGAGTAATTCACCCCTCCACTTT. Its protein is CASLSGQSNSPLHF.

The chain combines TRBV11-3 with TRBJ1-6; D might be TRBD1 (5 bases). The germline V gene has CDR1 SGHNT and CDR2 YENEEA. This CDR3 is built from 13 residues. V shed 5 bases and J shed 7 bases, with 9 bases lying between them. CDR3 bases: TGTGCCAGCAGCCCCGGACAAAATTCACCCCTCCACTTT. This translates into CASSPGQNSPLHF.

This clone occurred a few times. V is TRBV6-1 and J is TRBJ2-1; D is unclear. The ends were cut back, 7 bases at V and 5 bases at J, with 3 bases in the middle. Germline CDR1 reads MNHNS; CDR2 reads SASEGT. This CDR3 is 10 amino acids long. CDR3 nucleotides: TGTGCCAGCAATGACAATGAGCAGTTCTTC. Translation gives CASNDNEQFF.

The J gene is TRBJ1-2, the V gene TRBV28; D is undetermined. The CDR3 is 14 residues long. With 5 bases removed from V and 13 bases from J, the gap between germline ends came to 23 bases. Germline-derived CDR1 and CDR2 are MDHEN and SYDVKM. The CDR3 protein is CASSLSARQDPSTF. CDR3 in DNA: TGTGCCAGCAGTCTCTCAGCAAGGCAGGATCCGTCCACCTTC.

The J gene is TRBJ2-1, the V gene TRBV7-6, with 8 nucleotides matching TRBD2. From germline, CDR1 is SGHVS and CDR2 FNYEAQ. The V gene end was trimmed by 5 bases and the J gene end by 0 bases; junction bases not matched to a gene: 3. The CDR3 runs 15 residues. The CDR3 region is CASSQSGSSYNEQFF. CDR3 sequence (DNA): TGTGCCAGCAGCCAGAGCGGGAGCTCCTACAATGAGCAGTTCTTC. Full variable domain (rest looked up from reference TRBV7-6 and TRBJ2-1): GAGVSQSPRYKVTKRGQDVALRCDPISGHVSLYWYRQALGQGPEFLTYFNYEAQQDKSGLPNDRFSAERPEGSISTLTIQRTEQRDSAMYRCASSQSGSSYNEQFFGPGTRLTVL.

The chain has TRBV7-3 and TRBJ2-5; 8 positions match TRBD1. Germline values: CDR1 SGHTA, CDR2 FQGTGA. V shed 5 bases, J shed 3 bases, and the junction held 8 bases outside the gene matches. The CDR3 loop spans 15 amino acids. The chain's CDR3 is CASSRRQGFEETQYF. As DNA, the CDR3 is TGTGCCAGCAGCAGACGACAGGGGTTTGAAGAGACCCAGTACTTC. The full variable domain, completed using reference TRBV7-3 and TRBJ2-5, is GAGVSQTPSNKVTEKGKYVELRCDPISGHTALYWYRQSLGQGPEFLIYFQGTGAADDSGLPNDRFFAVRPEGSVSTLKIQRTERGDSAVYLCASSRRQGFEETQYFGPGTRLLVL.

The chain's CDR3 is CASKRGYSNQPQHF. The CDR3 region has the DNA TGTGCCAGCAAAAGGGGGTATAGCAATCAGCCCCAGCATTTT. The rearrangement joins TRBV27 to TRBJ1-5, with D possibly matching TRBD1 (6 bases). The ends were cut back, 7 bases at V and 0 bases at J, with 10 bases in the middle. Germline assignment: CDR1 MNHEY and CDR2 SMNVEV (reference sequence). This CDR3 contains 14 residues.

V gene TRBV29-1 combines with J gene TRBJ2-5; D is possibly TRBD1 or TRBD2 (5 bases each). Germline CDR1 is SQVTM and CDR2 is ANQGSEA. The V and J ends lost 5 bases and 4 bases respectively, with 8 bases between them. The CDR3 is made up of 11 amino acids. In DNA, the CDR3 is TGCAGCGTTAGGGACGGAGAGACCCAGTACTTC. Its protein is CSVRDGETQYF.

The chain recombines TRBV7-2 with TRBJ2-6; 8 nucleotides match TRBD1. Per germline, CDR1 SGHTA and CDR2 FQGNSA. The CDR3 contains 15 residues. J lost 10 bases, V lost 7 bases, and 12 bases had no gene match. CDR3 bases: TGTGCCAGCACCCCCTTCCGTACAGGGGGTAACGTCCTGACTTTC. Amino acid sequence: CASTPFRTGGNVLTF.

The V and J genes are TRBV19 and TRBJ2-7, with TRBD2 matching 7 bases. The CDR3 is 14 residues long. V trimming: 5 bases; J trimming: 0 bases; junction bases outside the gene matches: 4. Germline V CDR1 and CDR2: LNHDA, SQIVND (reference sequence). CDR3 sequence reads: CASSLSGNSYEQYF. CDR3 DNA sequence: TGTGCCAGTAGTCTCAGCGGGAACTCCTACGAGCAGTACTTC.

The V call is TRBV19, the J call TRBJ1-6; TRBD1 matches at 8 bases. Trimming cost V 7 bases and J 7 bases; bases outside gene matches: 6. This CDR3 comprises 14 residues. Germline V gene lookup returns CDR1 LNHDA and CDR2 SQIVND (reference sequence). DNA for the CDR3: TGTGCCAGTACCGCCGACAGGGGAAATTCACCCCTCCACTTT. Translation: CASTADRGNSPLHF.

This clone was recorded once. V and J are TRBV16 and TRBJ2-7, with a possible D match to TRBD1 (6 bases). V was shortened by 0 bases and J by 0 bases, with 9 bases between the two germline ends. Germline loops: CDR1 KGHSY, CDR2 FQNENV. The CDR3 contains 15 residues. CDR3 loop: CASSQSGTHSYEQYF. In DNA, the CDR3 is TGTGCCAGCAGCCAATCGGGGACACACTCCTACGAGCAGTACTTC.

The J gene is TRBJ1-2, the V gene TRBV18; D ambiguous. Germline V gene sequence: CDR1 KGHSH, CDR2 LQKENI. V was trimmed by 3 bases and J by 4 bases, leaving 9 bases between them. This CDR3 contains 13 residues. CDR3 loop: CASSPGSAYGYTF. DNA for the CDR3: TGTGCCAGCTCACCGGGTAGTGCCTATGGCTACACCTTC.